Each of the 17 T cell receptor beta chains below was sequenced from the same sample in a study of control samples from healthy donors and cancer patients. TCRdb keeps only in-frame clones here, not all; method: immunoSEQ multiplex PCR. Among more than 120,000 clones listed, around 92% were seen once. Specimen: blood. These receptors were taken from a man under 40 in good health.

With regard to this clone: The junction does not match germline at one end; this may be a read error. This sequence joins TRBV5-1 and TRBJ1-6; D may be TRBD1 (5 bases). CDR1 SGHRS and CDR2 YFSETQ come from the germline V gene. The CDR3 is 14 amino acids. CDR3 coding DNA: TGCGCCCGCAGCCCGGGGGGGGAGGATTCACCCCTCCACTTT. Translated, it gives CARSPGGEDSPLHF.

This chain joins TRBV14 and TRBJ2-3; 8 positions match TRBD2. The CDR3 runs to 18 residues. In germline, CDR1 is SGHDN, CDR2 FVKESK. After removal of 4 bases from V and 0 bases from J, the junction contained 12 bases not matched to a gene. CDR3 nucleotides: TGTGCCAGCAGCCGAACGCGCGGGGGGCCTAGCAGCACAGATACGCAGTATTTT. The encoded protein is CASSRTRGGPSSTDTQYF.

CDR3 sequence reads: CASSLSSVEPQHF. The CDR3, as DNA: TGTGCCAGCAGCTTATCATCGGTTGAGCCCCAGCATTTT. The V gene is TRBV7-9, the J gene TRBJ1-5; no reliable D call. The CDR3 totals 13 residues. Germline CDR1 is SEHNR and CDR2 is FQNEAQ (reference sequence). Deletions cut 2 bases from V and 8 bases from J, with 10 bases between.

CDR3 sequence: CAIASGGASETQYF. In DNA, the CDR3 is TGTGCCATCGCTAGCGGGGGGGCCTCGGAGACCCAGTACTTC. V is TRBV6-5 and J is TRBJ2-5, with 12 bases lining up with TRBD2. CDR1 and CDR2 from the germline V gene are MNHEY and SVGAGI. The V gene end was trimmed by 10 bases and the J gene end by 5 bases; junction bases not matched to a gene: 8. This CDR3 is 14 amino acids long.

This clone was found many times. The V call is TRBV3-1 (or the pseudogene TRBV3-2), the J call TRBJ2-2, with D perhaps TRBD1 (6 bases). The CDR3 extends over 14 amino acids. CDR1 and CDR2 (germline): LGHDT, YNNKEL (reference sequence). Trimming shortened V by 4 bases and J by 6 bases, and 12 bases separated the two germline ends. CDR3: CASSRSRGAGELFF. The CDR3 coding sequence is TGTGCCAGCAGCCGGAGCAGGGGTGCCGGGGAGCTGTTTTTT.

This rearrangement joins TRBV5-4 to TRBJ1-4; 8 bases fit TRBD1. CDR1 and CDR2 from the germline V gene are SGHNT and YYREEE (reference sequence). The CDR3 length is 15 residues. The V segment lost 3 bases and the J segment 5 bases; nucleotides outside the gene matches: 6. The CDR3 loop reads CASSWDRSGNEKLFF. The CDR3 bases are TGTGCCAGCAGCTGGGACAGGTCAGGGAATGAAAAACTGTTTTTT.

The chain employs TRBV5-1 and TRBJ2-7; the D is unclear. The ends were cut back, 4 bases at V and 0 bases at J, with 11 bases in the middle. The CDR3 runs 14 residues. The germline V gene encodes CDR1 SGHRS and CDR2 YFSETQ. The CDR3 bases are TGCGCCAGCAGCACCGCTTATAACTCCTACGAGCAGTACTTC. This codes for CASSTAYNSYEQYF.

The J gene is TRBJ1-6, the V gene TRBV28; possibly TRBD1 for D (5 bases). With 4 bases removed from V and 8 bases from J, the gap between germline ends came to 15 bases. CDR1 MDHEN and CDR2 SYDVKM come from the germline V gene. The CDR3 is 15 amino acids. CDR3 protein: CASSSSGRGDSPLHF. CDR3 nucleotide sequence: TGTGCCAGCAGTTCGTCGGGTAGGGGCGATTCACCCCTCCACTTT.

Only one count was recorded for this clone. The chain couples TRBV12-3 or TRBV12-4 to TRBJ1-1; D not certain. V dropped 10 bases and J dropped 4 bases, with 16 bases sitting between them. The CDR3 has 13 residues. The CDR3 DNA reads as TGTGCCACCACTGTAATGGGTTTCACTGAAGCTTTCTTT. Translated, it gives CATTVMGFTEAFF.

The table lists this clone with a count of one. This sequence joins TRBV2 and TRBJ2-1, with TRBD2 identical over 7 bases. J lost 5 bases, V lost 9 bases, and 4 bases had no gene match. This CDR3 spans 12 amino acids. The V gene's germline CDR1 is SNHLY and CDR2 FYNNEI. This CDR3 is CASTGTNNEQFF. The CDR3 nucleotides read TGTGCCAGTACCGGGACTAACAATGAGCAGTTCTTC.

J is TRBJ1-2 and V is TRBV9; 11 bases map to TRBD1. The CDR3 is made up of 16 amino acids. CDR1 and CDR2 (germline): SGDLS, YYNGEE. The trim removed 4 bases at V and 7 bases at J, leaving 12 bases unmatched. The CDR3, as DNA: TGTGCCAGCAGCCCCGCGGTAGGACAGGGGGCGGGTGGCTACACCTTC. Protein: CASSPAVGQGAGGYTF.

This clone is a singleton in its sample. The rearrangement joins TRBV7-9 to TRBJ2-7; 11 bases match TRBD2. Germline CDR1 SEHNR, CDR2 FQNEAQ (reference sequence). Unmatched junction bases numbered 9, after V lost 2 bases and J lost 3 bases. CDR3 length equals 17 residues. This CDR3 is CASSLSLLAGDVYEQYF. The CDR3 DNA follows: TGTGCCAGCAGCTTATCCTTACTAGCGGGGGACGTCTACGAGCAGTACTTC.

This sequence joins TRBV28 and TRBJ2-7; D is uncertain. The length of the CDR3 is 14 residues. V lost 6 bases and J lost 3, with 15 bases in between. The germline V gene has CDR1 MDHEN and CDR2 SYDVKM. This chain's CDR3 is CASSITQWDYEQYF. DNA of the CDR3: TGTGCCAGCAGCATTACGCAGTGGGACTACGAGCAGTACTTC. Drawing the rest from reference TRBV28 and TRBJ2-7, the complete variable domain is DVKVTQSSRYLVKRTGEKVFLECVQDMDHENMFWYRQDPGLGLRLIYFSYDVKMKEKGDIPEGYSVSREKKERFSLILESASTNQTSMYLCASSITQWDYEQYFGPGTRLTVT.

In the case of this clone: The same CDR3 also results from other DNA sequences found in this sample. The V and J genes are TRBV5-4 and TRBJ2-7, with a tentative D call TRBD2 (5 bases). In germline, CDR1 is SGHNT, CDR2 YYREEE (reference sequence). V lost 1 base and J lost 4, with 12 bases in between. The CDR3 is 14 residues long. CDR3 DNA sequence: TGTGCCAGCAGCTTGACGGTCGGGGAGTACGAGCAGTACTTC. Protein: CASSLTVGEYEQYF.

This CDR3 reads CASSQDTGTGSYEQYF. CDR3 coding DNA: TGCGCCAGCAGCCAGGATACCGGGACAGGATCCTACGAGCAGTACTTC. This chain links TRBV4-1 with TRBJ2-7; 8 bases fit TRBD1. With 3 bases clipped from V and 1 base from J, the junction kept 8 bases outside the gene matches. The CDR3 length is 16 residues. Germline assignment: CDR1 MGHRA and CDR2 YSYEKL.

The chain combines TRBV5-1 with TRBJ2-2, with TRBD2 identical over 9 bases. This CDR3 region has 16 residues. Germline loops: CDR1 SGHRS, CDR2 YFSETQ. Trimming cost V 0 bases and J 1 base; bases outside gene matches: 1. The CDR3 region is CASSLALAGNTGELFF. The DNA of the CDR3 is TGCGCCAGCAGCTTGGCACTAGCGGGGAACACCGGGGAGCTGTTTTTT. The variable domain in full, with the rest retrieved from reference TRBV5-1 and TRBJ2-2, is KAGVTQTPRYLIKTRGQQVTLSCSPISGHRSVSWYQQTPGQGLQFLFEYFSETQRNKGNFPGRFSGRQFSNSRSEMNVSTLELGDSALYLCASSLALAGNTGELFFGEGSRLTVL.

This chain links TRBV28 with TRBJ2-7, with D tentatively TRBD2 (5 bases). The CDR3 runs 13 residues. CDR1 and CDR2 (germline): MDHEN, SYDVKM. Trimming cost V 3 bases and J 6 bases, with 12 bases left between them. CDR3 in DNA: TGTGCCAGCAGTTTTTCTAGGGAGTTCGAGCAGTACTTC. Amino acids: CASSFSREFEQYF.